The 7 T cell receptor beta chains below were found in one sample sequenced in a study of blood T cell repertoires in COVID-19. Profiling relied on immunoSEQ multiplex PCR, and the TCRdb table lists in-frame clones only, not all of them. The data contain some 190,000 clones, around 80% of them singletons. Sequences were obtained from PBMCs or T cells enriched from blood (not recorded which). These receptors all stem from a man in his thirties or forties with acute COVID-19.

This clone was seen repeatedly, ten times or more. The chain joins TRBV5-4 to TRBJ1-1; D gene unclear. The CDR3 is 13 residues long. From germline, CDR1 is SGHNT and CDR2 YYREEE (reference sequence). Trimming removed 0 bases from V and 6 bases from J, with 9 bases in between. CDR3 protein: CASSLGPRAEAFF. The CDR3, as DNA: TGTGCCAGCAGCTTGGGCCCGAGGGCTGAAGCTTTCTTT.

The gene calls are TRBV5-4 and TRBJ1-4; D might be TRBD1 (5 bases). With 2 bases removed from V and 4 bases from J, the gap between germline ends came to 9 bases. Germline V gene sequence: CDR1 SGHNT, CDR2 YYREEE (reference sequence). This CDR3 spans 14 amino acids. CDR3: CASSLAGRNEKLFF. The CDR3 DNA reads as TGTGCCAGCAGCTTAGCGGGACGTAATGAAAAACTGTTTTTT.

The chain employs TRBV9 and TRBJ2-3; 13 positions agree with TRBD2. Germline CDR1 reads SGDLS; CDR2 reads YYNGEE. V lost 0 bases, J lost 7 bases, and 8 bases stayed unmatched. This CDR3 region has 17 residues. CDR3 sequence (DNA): TGTGCCAGCAGCGTAGGACTAGCGGGGGGCCTTGGGAATACGCAGTATTTT. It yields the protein CASSVGLAGGLGNTQYF. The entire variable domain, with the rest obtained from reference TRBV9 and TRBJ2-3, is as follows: DSGVTQTPKHLITATGQRVTLRCSPRSGDLSVYWYQQSLDQGLQFLIQYYNGEERAKGNILERFSAQQFPDLHSELNLSSLELGDSALYFCASSVGLAGGLGNTQYFGPGTRLTVL.

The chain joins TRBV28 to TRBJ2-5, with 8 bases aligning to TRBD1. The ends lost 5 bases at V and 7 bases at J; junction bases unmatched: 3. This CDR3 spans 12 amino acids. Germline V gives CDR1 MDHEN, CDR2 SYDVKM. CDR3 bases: TGTGCCAGCAGTCCGGGACAGGCGACCCAGTACTTC. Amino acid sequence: CASSPGQATQYF.

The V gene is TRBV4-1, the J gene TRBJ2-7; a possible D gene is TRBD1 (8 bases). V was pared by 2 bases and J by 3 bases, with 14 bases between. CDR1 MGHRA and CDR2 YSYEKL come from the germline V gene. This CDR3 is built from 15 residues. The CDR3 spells CASSQNRGGGYEQYF. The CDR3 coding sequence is TGCGCCAGCAGCCAAAACAGGGGGGGAGGCTACGAGCAGTACTTC.

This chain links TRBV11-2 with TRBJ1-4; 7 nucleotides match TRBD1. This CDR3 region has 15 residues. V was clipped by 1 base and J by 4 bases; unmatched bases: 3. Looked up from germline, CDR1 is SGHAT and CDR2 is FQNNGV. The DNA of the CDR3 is TGTGCCAGCAGCTTAGCCGGGACAGTTAATGAAAAACTGTTTTTT. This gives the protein CASSLAGTVNEKLFF.

CDR3 loop: CASSYRGYTEAFF. The CDR3 coding sequence is TGCGCCAGCAGCTACAGGGGGTACACTGAAGCTTTCTTT. This rearrangement joins TRBV5-1 to TRBJ1-1, with 8 bases identical to TRBD1. V was pared by 3 bases and J by 3 bases, with 1 base of the junction left unmatched. CDR3 length: 13 amino acids. In germline, CDR1 is SGHRS, CDR2 YFSETQ. Variable domain in full (rest from reference TRBV5-1 and TRBJ1-1): KAGVTQTPRYLIKTRGQQVTLSCSPISGHRSVSWYQQTPGQGLQFLFEYFSETQRNKGNFPGRFSGRQFSNSRSEMNVSTLELGDSALYLCASSYRGYTEAFFGQGTRLTVV.